This TCR beta chain was recorded in a study of OX40 agonist ivuxolimab in advanced cancers. Method: immunoSEQ multiplex PCR; TCRdb's copy keeps in-frame clones and lacks some. The repertoire has more than 75,000 clones, roughly 84% of them found once; the top ten carry around 1.1%. Germline-derived CDR1 and CDR2 are ENHRY and SYGVKD. This CDR3 region has 13 residues. With 2 bases removed from V and 6 bases from J, the gap between germline ends came to 10 bases. The receptor comes from an adult with an advanced solid tumor such as melanoma, head and neck, liver or kidney cancer. The chain carries TRBV10-3 and TRBJ1-1; D is unclear. This specimen was CD4+ or CD8+ T cells sorted from blood, taken in a trial of the OX40 agonist ivuxolimab. In DNA, the CDR3 is TGTGCCATCAGTGAGACTCGTTCCCCTGAAGCTTTCTTT. Translating it yields CAISETRSPEAFF.